What follows are 27 T cell receptor beta chains derived from one specimen sequenced in a study of CD8+CD57+ T cells in acquired aplastic anemia. Genomic DNA, serving as template, underwent TCR beta VDJ and CDR3 profiling. TCRdb re-derived calls from the reads in MiXCR, one entry per CDR3 protein. The sample lists around 170,000 distinct CDR3 sequences; approximately 50% were seen once. CD8+CD57+ cell expansion had been shown by flow cytometry in patients chosen for sequencing. The sample taken for sequencing was sorted CD4+, CD8+, or CD8+CD57+ T cells (not recorded which) from PBMCs. These TCRs come from a human donor with aplastic anemia.

This clonotype has ten or more counts. The chain recombines TRBV6-6 with TRBJ1-2; TRBD1 agrees at 8 bases. The V gene's germline CDR1 is MNHNY and CDR2 SVGAGI (reference sequence). J lost 3 bases, V lost 2 bases, and 5 bases had no gene match. The CDR3 is made up of 15 amino acids. CDR3 coding DNA: TGTGCCAGCAGTTACGGCCGGACAGGGCACTATGGCTACACCTTC. Translating gives CASSYGRTGHYGYTF.

This clonotype was seen at least ten times. This chain connects TRBV9 to TRBJ1-3; no firm D call. The CDR3 runs to 14 residues. CDR1 SGDLS and CDR2 YYNGEE come from the germline V gene. Trimming pared 0 bases from V and 3 bases from J, leaving 7 bases between. This chain's CDR3 is CASSVDGFGNTIYF. CDR3 in DNA: TGTGCCAGCAGCGTAGACGGATTTGGAAACACCATATATTTT.

In its sample, this clonotype was seen once. The chain has TRBV20-1 and TRBJ2-7; D gene unclear. CDR3 length: 9 residues. The germline CDR1 and CDR2 sequences are DFQATT and SNEGSKA (reference sequence). V lost 4 bases and J 7 bases, leaving 5 bases between the germline ends. The CDR3 here is CSATREQYF. The CDR3 DNA sequence: TGCAGTGCTACCCGAGAGCAGTACTTC.

The chain carries TRBV7-9 and TRBJ1-2; no definite D call. The germline gives CDR1 SEHNR, CDR2 FQNEAQ (reference sequence). V was trimmed by 4 bases and J by 4 bases, leaving 10 bases between them. This CDR3 comprises 13 residues. CDR3 region: CASSWLQTYGYTF. Written as DNA, the CDR3 is TGTGCCAGCAGCTGGCTGCAGACCTATGGCTACACCTTC.

The rearrangement uses TRBV10-1 and TRBJ2-7, with 7 bases lining up with TRBD1. CDR1 and CDR2 (germline): WNHNN, SYGVQD (reference sequence). V was clipped by 9 bases and J by 0 bases; unmatched bases: 17. The CDR3 is made up of 17 amino acids. DNA for the CDR3: TGCGCCAGACCGAATAAGTGGCAGGGGGATTTCTCCTACGAGCAGTACTTC. As protein: CARPNKWQGDFSYEQYF.

This chain uses TRBV19 with TRBJ2-2; D is possibly TRBD2 (7 bases). Germline values: CDR1 LNHDA, CDR2 SQIVND (reference sequence). The CDR3 totals 14 residues. The V and J ends lost 7 bases and 6 bases respectively, with 15 bases between them. Written as DNA, the CDR3 is TGTGCCAGTAACGGGGGGCGGCTGGCCGGGGAGCTGTTTTTT. This codes for CASNGGRLAGELFF.

This clonotype was found many times. This chain connects TRBV7-9 to TRBJ2-5; D gene uncertain. Trimming removed 1 base at V and 7 bases at J, with 13 bases between. Germline lookup yields CDR1 SEHNR and CDR2 FQNEAQ (reference sequence). The CDR3 runs 14 residues. The chain's CDR3 is CASSLEQPGGTQYF. In DNA form, the CDR3 reads TGTGCCAGCAGCTTAGAACAACCCGGTGGGACCCAGTACTTC.

This clonotype was seen repeatedly, ten times or more. The V and J genes are TRBV19 and TRBJ1-6; D might be TRBD1 (6 bases). The CDR3 contains 15 residues. The V and J ends lost 3 bases and 8 bases respectively, with 14 bases between them. Germline V CDR1 and CDR2: LNHDA, SQIVND (reference sequence). The DNA of the CDR3 is TGTGCCAGTAGTATTTCAGAAGGGGGTTATTCACCCCTCCACTTT. This codes for CASSISEGGYSPLHF. The full variable domain, in which reference TRBV19 and TRBJ1-6 provide the parts outside the CDR3, is DGGITQSPKYLFRKEGQNVTLSCEQNLNHDAMYWYRQDPGQGLRLIYYSQIVNDFQKGDIAEGYSVSREKKESFPLTVTSAQKNPTAFYLCASSISEGGYSPLHFGNGTRLTVT.

In its sample, this clonotype was seen once. The V gene is TRBV24-1, the J gene TRBJ1-2, with 9 bases lining up with TRBD1. The germline CDR1 and CDR2 sequences are KGHDR and SFDVKD. This CDR3 is 15 amino acids long. V gave up 3 bases and J gave up 7 bases; unmatched junction bases: 8. The CDR3 sequence: CATSDPPGQGGGYTF. The CDR3, as DNA: TGTGCCACCAGTGATCCACCGGGACAGGGAGGTGGCTACACCTTC.

V usage is TRBV10-3 and J usage is TRBJ2-7; 8 positions agree with TRBD1. The V segment lost 10 bases and the J segment 9 bases; nucleotides outside the gene matches: 8. This CDR3 comprises 11 residues. Germline loops: CDR1 ENHRY, CDR2 SYGVKD. Here the CDR3 reads CASQQGDGQYF. The CDR3 DNA reads as TGTGCCAGTCAACAGGGGGACGGGCAGTACTTC.

The table lists this clonotype with many counts. The V call is TRBV5-1, the J call TRBJ2-7; D ambiguous. Germline V gene lookup returns CDR1 SGHRS and CDR2 YFSETQ. Trimming stripped 4 bases from V and 1 base from J, with 3 bases between. The CDR3 covers 11 residues. The chain's CDR3 is CASSDSYEQYF. CDR3 bases: TGCGCCAGCAGCGATTCCTACGAGCAGTACTTC. Using reference TRBV5-1 and TRBJ2-7 for the parts outside the CDR3, the full variable domain is KAGVTQTPRYLIKTRGQQVTLSCSPISGHRSVSWYQQTPGQGLQFLFEYFSETQRNKGNFPGRFSGRQFSNSRSEMNVSTLELGDSALYLCASSDSYEQYFGPGTRLTVT.

V usage is TRBV25-1 and J usage is TRBJ1-2; tentative D call: TRBD1 (5 bases). V shed 4 bases and J shed 4 bases, with 10 bases lying between them. The germline V gene encodes CDR1 MGHDK and CDR2 SYGVNS. CDR3 length equals 13 residues. The CDR3 spells CASSGQGPYGYTF. CDR3 DNA sequence: TGTGCCAGCAGTGGTCAGGGTCCCTATGGCTACACCTTC.

Only a few counts were recorded for this clonotype. This rearrangement joins TRBV29-1 to TRBJ2-5; 9 bases are a match to TRBD2. J gave up 5 bases and V 7 bases, and 8 bases lay outside the gene matches. CDR1 SQVTM and CDR2 ANQGSEA come from the germline V gene. The CDR3 length is 13 residues. DNA for the CDR3: TGCAGCGCACCGGCGGGAGGGGGCGAGACCCAGTACTTC. Protein sequence: CSAPAGGGETQYF.

Points on this clonotype: A much larger clone sits a single nucleotide away, making a read error possible. The chain couples TRBV7-2 to TRBJ2-5, with TRBD2 matching over 9 bases. The CDR3 covers 15 residues. Germline lookup yields CDR1 SGHTA and CDR2 FQGNSA. The CDR3 DNA reads as TGTGCCAGCAGCTTCGCGGGGGGGTTACAAGATACCCAGTACTTC. This encodes CASSFAGGLQDTQYF.

V usage is TRBV5-4 and J usage is TRBJ2-7; D is perhaps TRBD1 or TRBD2 (5 bases each). The CDR3 runs to 17 residues. The germline V gene encodes CDR1 SGHNT and CDR2 YYREEE (reference sequence). The ends were cut back, 0 bases at V and 2 bases at J, with 18 bases in the middle. Here the CDR3 DNA reads TGTGCCAGCAGCTTGGAGGGGACCGGGACGCCCACCTACGAGCAGTACTTC. Its translation: CASSLEGTGTPTYEQYF. The complete variable domain, with remaining parts taken from reference TRBV5-4 and TRBJ2-7, reads ETGVTQSPTHLIKTRGQQVTLRCSSQSGHNTVSWYQQALGQGPQFIFQYYREEENGRGNFPPRFSGLQFPNYSSELNVNALELDDSALYLCASSLEGTGTPTYEQYFGPGTRLTVT.

This clonotype was detected many times. The chain joins TRBV7-8 to TRBJ1-3; no firm D call. The germline gives CDR1 SGHVS, CDR2 FQNEAQ. The CDR3 consists of 16 residues. The V end lost 0 bases, the J end lost 2 bases, and 11 bases lay between the germline ends. The CDR3 is CASSLAGSFTGNTIYF. The DNA of the CDR3 is TGTGCCAGCAGCTTAGCAGGGTCCTTTACTGGAAACACCATATATTTT.

This clonotype was detected only a few times. The V gene is TRBV10-3, the J gene TRBJ2-7; D is ambiguous. Germline assignment: CDR1 ENHRY and CDR2 SYGVKD. V was trimmed by 4 bases and J by 3 bases, leaving 4 bases between them. The CDR3 totals 11 residues. The CDR3 DNA is TGTGCCATCAGTGCCTACTACGAGCAGTACTTC. The encoded protein is CAISAYYEQYF.

This clonotype was seen at least ten times. The chain recombines TRBV19 with TRBJ2-3; 7 bases agree with TRBD2. Germline lookup yields CDR1 LNHDA and CDR2 SQIVND (reference sequence). Trimming removed 7 bases from V and 5 bases from J; junction bases left unmatched: 21. CDR3 length: 18 amino acids. The CDR3 coding sequence is TGTGCCAGTATTATTAGGGGTAGCGGGCCTACAAAGCAAGATACGCAGTATTTT. It codes for CASIIRGSGPTKQDTQYF.

In its sample, this clonotype was seen many times. The chain combines TRBV20-1 with TRBJ1-6; D is possibly TRBD1 (5 bases). There are 17 residues in the CDR3. Per germline, CDR1 DFQATT and CDR2 SNEGSKA (reference sequence). Trimming left V 1 base short and J 7 bases short, with 20 bases between. The CDR3 loop is CSARAGRTTVGNSPLHF. The CDR3 bases are TGCAGTGCTAGAGCGGGACGCACAACAGTCGGAAATTCACCCCTCCACTTT.

This clonotype has a count of ten or more. The chain recombines TRBV7-2 with TRBJ2-1; TRBD2 matches at 10 bases. V shed 7 bases, J shed 6 bases, and the junction held 6 bases outside the gene matches. This CDR3 is built from 14 residues. Germline values: CDR1 SGHTA, CDR2 FQGNSA. CDR3 bases: TGTGCCAGCACAGTAGCGGGAGGCTTCAATGAGCAGTTCTTC. Amino acids: CASTVAGGFNEQFF.

This clonotype was observed many times. The chain couples TRBV5-4 to TRBJ2-5; 7 bases match TRBD2. V lost 5 bases and J lost 3; bases outside the gene matches: 13. The length of the CDR3 is 16 residues. Germline V gene data show CDR1 as SGHNT and CDR2 as YYREEE (reference sequence). CDR3 coding DNA: TGTGCCAGCAGTTCGGTTGGCCTGGGAGGGAAAGAGACCCAGTACTTC. It specifies CASSSVGLGGKETQYF. The variable domain in full, with the rest retrieved from reference TRBV5-4 and TRBJ2-5, is ETGVTQSPTHLIKTRGQQVTLRCSSQSGHNTVSWYQQALGQGPQFIFQYYREEENGRGNFPPRFSGLQFPNYSSELNVNALELDDSALYLCASSSVGLGGKETQYFGPGTRLLVL.

In regard to this clonotype: This may be a read error, as it is one base from a much larger clone. This CDR3 is missing its conserved last phenylalanine or tryptophan, likely due to a read error. This chain uses TRBV5-1 with TRBJ1-1, with TRBD1 as a possible D gene (6 bases). CDR3 length: 15 amino acids. Germline V gene lookup returns CDR1 SGHRS and CDR2 YFSETQ. V lost 1 base and J lost 4, with 14 bases in between. CDR3 amino acids: CASSLWQGRSTEAFL. Here the CDR3 DNA reads TGCGCCAGCAGCTTGTGGCAGGGGCGAAGCACTGAAGCTTTCCTT.

Many counts were recorded for this clonotype. J is TRBJ2-2 and V is TRBV20-1; 13 bases align to TRBD2. The CDR3 has 16 residues. Germline V gene sequence: CDR1 DFQATT, CDR2 SNEGSKA (reference sequence). V gave up 3 bases and J gave up 1 base; unmatched junction bases: 2. The CDR3 DNA reads TGCAGTGCTAGGGGACTAGCGGGAAGGAACACCGGGGAGCTGTTTTTT. Translated, it gives CSARGLAGRNTGELFF.

V is TRBV11-1 and J is TRBJ2-1; 10 bases align to TRBD2. The germline V gene encodes CDR1 SGHAT and CDR2 FQDESV (reference sequence). V was pared by 7 bases and J by 7 bases, with 13 bases of the junction left unmatched. The CDR3 covers 16 residues. The CDR3 spells CASIPPTSGEYNEQFF. The CDR3 DNA sequence: TGTGCCAGCATCCCCCCTACTAGCGGGGAGTATAATGAGCAGTTCTTC.

This clonotype has at least ten counts. The V call is TRBV10-3, the J call TRBJ1-3; no definite D call. Germline assignment: CDR1 ENHRY and CDR2 SYGVKD. Deletions cut 7 bases from V and 2 bases from J, with 6 bases between. The CDR3 is made up of 12 amino acids. In nucleotides, the CDR3 is TGTGCCATCAAAGGTGCTGGAAACACCATATATTTT. Its protein is CAIKGAGNTIYF.

The chain links TRBV11-2 to TRBJ2-7; D possibly corresponds to TRBD1 (6 bases). Germline V gene sequence: CDR1 SGHAT, CDR2 FQNNGV. The CDR3 runs to 18 residues. Trimming removed 2 bases at V and 1 base at J, with 21 bases between. Here the CDR3 DNA reads TGTGCCAGCAGCTTATATAGCGCGGCGGACAGACGTTCCTACGAGCAGTACTTC. This encodes CASSLYSAADRRSYEQYF.

V gene TRBV10-2 combines with J gene TRBJ2-7; D gene uncertain. The CDR3 is made up of 14 amino acids. Trimming shortened V by 6 bases and J by 2 bases, and 14 bases separated the two germline ends. Per the germline V gene, CDR1 is WSHSY and CDR2 is SAAADI. The CDR3, as DNA: TGCGCCAGCAGGAAGTTGGCACAGACCTACGAGCAGTACTTC. It specifies CASRKLAQTYEQYF.